The 31 T cell receptor beta chains in this list originate from one sample, sequenced in a study of identical twins. TCRdb recomputed calls from the 5' RACE reads with MiXCR, one row per CDR3 protein. The data contain about 150,000 distinct CDR3 sequences, under 4.5% of them seen just once; the ten biggest clones take up approximately 7.6%. Sequences were obtained from memory T cells sorted from blood. Receptors were obtained from a man aged 18-30 years in good health.

Many counts were recorded for this clonotype. The V gene is TRBV5-1, the J gene TRBJ2-1, with a possible D match to TRBD2 (6 bases). Germline V gene sequence: CDR1 SGHRS, CDR2 YFSETQ. The CDR3 totals 14 residues. Trimming removed 4 bases at V and 4 bases at J, with 12 bases between. This chain's CDR3 is CASSGSGGYNEQFF. The CDR3 bases are TGCGCCAGCAGCGGTAGCGGAGGTTACAATGAGCAGTTCTTC.

The sample holds many counts of this clonotype. J is TRBJ2-7 and V is TRBV6-1, with unresolved D. This CDR3 comprises 12 residues. Trimming stripped 2 bases from V and 4 bases from J, with 6 bases between. Germline V gene lookup returns CDR1 MNHNS and CDR2 SASEGT. The CDR3, as DNA: TGTGCCAGCAGTGAATACCAGTACGAGCAGTACTTC. Translating it yields CASSEYQYEQYF.

This clonotype was seen at least ten times. The chain has TRBV12-3 or TRBV12-4 and TRBJ2-3; D not resolved. The CDR3 is made up of 11 amino acids. The V gene lost 5 bases and the J gene lost 11 bases, with 11 bases spanning the gap. The CDR3 nucleotides read TGTGCCAGCAGTACGACGCACCGGCAGTATTTT. It translates to CASSTTHRQYF.

This clonotype has ten or more counts. The rearrangement links TRBV20-1 to TRBJ2-5, with 12 bases lining up with TRBD2. Germline CDR1 is DFQATT and CDR2 is SNEGSKA (reference sequence). The ends lost 2 bases at V and 5 bases at J; junction bases unmatched: 9. The CDR3 is made up of 16 amino acids. The CDR3 loop reads CSARSLAGGPRETQYF. DNA for the CDR3: TGCAGTGCTAGATCTCTAGCGGGAGGGCCTCGGGAGACCCAGTACTTC.

This clonotype was detected many times. The V gene is TRBV5-6, the J gene TRBJ1-4; D call uncertain. The V and J ends lost 4 bases and 0 bases respectively, with 10 bases between them. The CDR3 runs to 15 residues. The germline V gene has CDR1 SGHDT and CDR2 YYEEEE. The CDR3 DNA reads TGTGCCAGCAGCGGTACGGGCGCAACTAATGAAAAACTGTTTTTT. It encodes CASSGTGATNEKLFF.

This clonotype was detected many times. CDR3 DNA: TGCGCCAGCAGCATTAGACAGGGGGCTAACACTGAAGCTTTCTTT. Residues: CASSIRQGANTEAFF. The gene calls are TRBV5-1 and TRBJ1-1; TRBD1 matches at 10 bases. Germline loops: CDR1 SGHRS, CDR2 YFSETQ. V was pared by 4 bases and J by 2 bases, with 5 bases of the junction left unmatched. The CDR3 covers 15 residues.

This clonotype came up many times. V is TRBV7-2 and J is TRBJ2-2; 7 nucleotides match TRBD1. The CDR3 contains 16 residues. In germline, CDR1 is SGHTA, CDR2 FQGNSA. V dropped 8 bases and J dropped 7; count of bases not matched to a gene: 16. CDR3 nucleotides: TGTGCCAGCTCTCTGTTCGAGACAGGGTCGGTCGGGGAGCTGTTTTTT. Its protein product is CASSLFETGSVGELFF.

Ten or more counts support this clonotype. This CDR3 is CASSVMPGLAGSGELFF. DNA of the CDR3: TGTGCCAGCAGCGTCATGCCGGGACTAGCGGGATCCGGGGAGCTGTTTTTT. The rearrangement joins TRBV7-9 to TRBJ2-2, with 13 bases that match TRBD2. The CDR3 has 17 residues. The germline CDR1 and CDR2 sequences are SEHNR and FQNEAQ (reference sequence). The trim removed 5 bases at V and 6 bases at J, leaving 9 bases unmatched.

This clonotype was seen repeatedly, ten times or more. The chain combines TRBV20-1 with TRBJ1-1; D may be TRBD1 (6 bases). Germline assignment: CDR1 DFQATT and CDR2 SNEGSKA (reference sequence). Trimming removed 5 bases from V and 5 bases from J, with 21 bases in between. The length of the CDR3 is 15 residues. CDR3 in amino acids: CSALKGGGPQTEAFF. CDR3 bases: TGCAGTGCTCTTAAGGGGGGGGGGCCTCAGACTGAAGCTTTCTTT.

The table lists this clonotype with many counts. The V call is TRBV2, the J call TRBJ2-2; tentatively, D is TRBD2 (5 bases). The CDR3 loop spans 13 amino acids. The V end lost 7 bases, the J end lost 4 bases, and 10 bases lay between the germline ends. Germline loops: CDR1 SNHLY, CDR2 FYNNEI. The CDR3 region is CASIAGPTGELFF. The CDR3 DNA reads TGTGCCAGCATCGCGGGTCCCACCGGGGAGCTGTTTTTT. The full variable domain, in which reference TRBV2 and TRBJ2-2 provide the parts outside the CDR3, is EPEVTQTPSHQVTQMGQEVILRCVPISNHLYFYWYRQILGQKVEFLVSFYNNEISEKSEIFDDQFSVERPDGSNFTLKIRSTKLEDSAMYFCASIAGPTGELFFGEGSRLTVL.

Many counts were recorded for this clonotype. This chain joins TRBV12-3 or TRBV12-4 and TRBJ2-4; D uncertain. V lost 6 bases to trimming and J lost 0 bases, with 21 bases between them. This CDR3 has 18 residues. CDR3 sequence (DNA): TGTGCCAGCAGGGCCGGATTAGGGTCACTGATAGCCAAAAACATTCAGTACTTC. This gives the protein CASRAGLGSLIAKNIQYF.

This clonotype came up a few times. The rearrangement uses TRBV7-6 and TRBJ2-1, with TRBD2 matching over 12 bases. V lost 4 bases to trimming and J lost 0 bases; unmatched junction nucleotides: 4. Germline CDR1 reads SGHVS; CDR2 reads FNYEAQ. The CDR3 covers 17 residues. The CDR3 nucleotides are TGTGCCAGCAGCTCTAGCGGGAGGGATAGCTCCTACAATGAGCAGTTCTTC. Amino acid sequence: CASSSSGRDSSYNEQFF.

This clonotype occurred many times. At one end the junction does not follow the germline gene, possibly because of a read error. The chain is built from TRBV3-1 and TRBJ1-2; possible D gene TRBD1, 6 bases. The CDR3 loop spans 12 amino acids. Germline V gives CDR1 LGHDT, CDR2 YNNKEL (reference sequence). CDR3 in amino acids: CASSQRGAGHNF. In nucleotides, the CDR3 is TGTGCCAGCAGCCAAAGGGGGGCAGGGCACAACTTC.

There are many counts of this clonotype. The V gene is TRBV5-4, the J gene TRBJ2-3, with D tentatively TRBD1 (5 bases). The germline CDR1 and CDR2 sequences are SGHNT and YYREEE (reference sequence). V was pared by 5 bases and J by 0 bases, with 10 bases between. This CDR3 region has 14 residues. The CDR3 here is CASRQETSTDTQYF. The CDR3 nucleotides read TGTGCCAGCAGACAGGAAACGAGCACAGATACGCAGTATTTT.

There are many counts of this clonotype. The CDR3 nucleotides read TGTGCCAGTAGTATGGATCCGGGACAGGGGTTTCTGAGGGAGAACTCCTACAATGAGCAGTTCTTC. As protein: CASSMDPGQGFLRENSYNEQFF. This rearrangement joins TRBV19 to TRBJ2-1; 10 nucleotides match TRBD1. CDR1 LNHDA and CDR2 SQIVND come from the germline V gene (reference sequence). The CDR3 sequence is 22 residues long. Losses at the gene ends were 3 bases for V and 0 bases for J; bases not matched to a gene: 20.

This clonotype was found many times. The chain recombines TRBV10-3 with TRBJ1-2; D gene uncertain. CDR3 length equals 12 residues. CDR1 and CDR2 (germline): ENHRY, SYGVKD. With 6 bases removed from V and 4 bases from J, the gap between germline ends came to 9 bases. The CDR3 nucleotides read TGTGCCATCAGGCCGGACGGCTATGGCTACACCTTC. It encodes CAIRPDGYGYTF.

This clonotype was counted at least ten times. The genes are TRBV9 and TRBJ2-5; no firm D call. V lost 1 base to trimming and J lost 5 bases, with 9 bases between them. The CDR3 covers 13 residues. CDR1 is SGDLS, CDR2 YYNGEE, per germline. Written as DNA, the CDR3 is TGTGCCAGCAGCGTATGGTTGGGTGAGACCCAGTACTTC. It codes for CASSVWLGETQYF.

The chain employs TRBV5-4 and TRBJ2-5, with 13 bases lining up with TRBD2. V lost 4 bases and J lost 4; bases outside the gene matches: 10. The V gene's germline CDR1 is SGHNT and CDR2 YYREEE (reference sequence). This CDR3 has 17 residues. The CDR3 bases are TGTGCCAGCAGCCCGGGGACTAGCGGGACGAGAAGAGAGACCCAGTACTTC. The encoded protein is CASSPGTSGTRRETQYF.

This clonotype was seen a few times. The V and J genes are TRBV19 and TRBJ2-6; possible D gene TRBD2, 6 bases. Trimming cost V 4 bases and J 2 bases, with 9 bases left between them. The CDR3 is 15 amino acids. Germline lookup yields CDR1 LNHDA and CDR2 SQIVND (reference sequence). In nucleotides, the CDR3 is TGTGCCAGTAGTAGTGGAGGGACTGGGGCCAACGTCCTGACTTTC. Its protein is CASSSGGTGANVLTF.

This clonotype has just a few counts. The chain couples TRBV6-2 or TRBV6-3 to TRBJ2-7, with 9 positions matching TRBD2. The CDR3 is made up of 16 amino acids. The V segment lost 0 bases and the J segment 3 bases; nucleotides outside the gene matches: 6. In germline, CDR1 is MNHEY, CDR2 SVGEGT. The CDR3 nucleotides read TGTGCCAGCAGTTACTCGATGGTAGCGGGAGTCTACGAGCAGTACTTC. Translated, it gives CASSYSMVAGVYEQYF.

The table lists this clonotype with many counts. The J gene is TRBJ2-4, the V gene TRBV15; unclear D gene. V gave up 0 bases and J gave up 7 bases, with 7 bases separating them. CDR1 and CDR2 from the germline V gene are LNHNV and YYDKDF (reference sequence). The CDR3 covers 13 residues. Written as DNA, the CDR3 is TGTGCCACCAGCAGAGATAAAAGGAACATTCAGTACTTC. As protein: CATSRDKRNIQYF.

This clonotype was counted between two and nine times. The rearrangement joins TRBV12-5 to TRBJ1-2; unclear D gene. The CDR3 totals 13 residues. CDR1 and CDR2 (germline): LGHNT, FRNRAP. With 1 base removed from V and 4 bases from J, the gap between germline ends came to 7 bases. The CDR3, as DNA: TGTGCTAGTGGTTTGGGGACCTCCTATGGCTACACCTTC. The encoded protein is CASGLGTSYGYTF.

V usage is TRBV7-9 and J usage is TRBJ2-2, with no clear D. CDR1 and CDR2 from the germline V gene are SEHNR and FQNEAQ (reference sequence). With 5 bases removed from V and 8 bases from J, the gap between germline ends came to 9 bases. The CDR3 runs to 12 residues. The CDR3 loop reads CASSPINGELFF. CDR3 DNA sequence: TGTGCCAGCAGCCCCATTAATGGGGAGCTGTTTTTT.

This clonotype was seen ten or more times. J is TRBJ2-1 and V is TRBV5-5; TRBD1 agrees at 8 bases. J was trimmed by 4 bases and V by 7 bases; bases with no gene match: 7. The germline gives CDR1 SGHKS, CDR2 YYEKEE (reference sequence). There are 14 residues in the CDR3. The CDR3 nucleotides read TGTGCCAGCCTCCCCGGGACAGGATACAATGAGCAGTTCTTC. It translates to CASLPGTGYNEQFF.

This clonotype was counted at least ten times. The chain is built from TRBV7-2 and TRBJ2-2; no clear D. The length of the CDR3 is 14 residues. Germline CDR1 reads SGHTA; CDR2 reads FQGNSA. V gave up 4 bases and J gave up 1 base, with 7 bases separating them. CDR3 in amino acids: CASSSGRNTGELFF. The CDR3 DNA is TGTGCCAGCAGCTCTGGACGGAACACCGGGGAGCTGTTTTTT.

Many counts were recorded for this clonotype. The chain combines TRBV7-3 with TRBJ2-3; D is possibly TRBD2 (6 bases). Trimming shortened V by 5 bases and J by 2 bases, and 14 bases separated the two germline ends. This CDR3 has 15 amino acids. Germline CDR1 is SGHTA and CDR2 is FQGTGA. CDR3 DNA sequence: TGTGCCAGCAGCCTGATGGGAGGTTACACAGATACGCAGTATTTT. Protein product: CASSLMGGYTDTQYF.

At least ten counts were recorded for this clonotype. The chain combines TRBV5-1 with TRBJ2-1; the D is unclear. The CDR3 has 15 residues. V gave up 0 bases and J gave up 3 bases, with 10 bases separating them. Germline V gene sequence: CDR1 SGHRS, CDR2 YFSETQ. CDR3 protein: CASSLEVRFYNEQFF. The CDR3 region has the DNA TGCGCCAGCAGCTTGGAAGTCCGGTTCTACAATGAGCAGTTCTTC.

This clonotype was seen at least ten times. This sequence joins TRBV10-3 and TRBJ1-4, with 10 positions matching TRBD1. The CDR3 length is 16 residues. Trimming at V came to 2 bases and at J to 6 bases, leaving 6 bases not matched to a gene. Germline CDR1 is ENHRY and CDR2 is SYGVKD. The CDR3 sequence is CAISEGRTGGDEKLFF. In DNA form, the CDR3 reads TGTGCCATCAGTGAGGGCCGGACAGGGGGGGATGAAAAACTGTTTTTT.

In this sample, this clonotype turned up many times. The chain employs TRBV29-1 and TRBJ2-1; 12 nucleotides line up with TRBD2. The CDR3 is 15 amino acids. Germline assignment: CDR1 SQVTM and CDR2 ANQGSEA. J lost 9 bases, V lost 7 bases, and 13 bases had no gene match. This chain's CDR3 is CSATELTSGSGEQFF. CDR3 coding DNA: TGCAGCGCGACCGAATTGACTAGCGGGAGCGGTGAGCAGTTCTTC.

This clonotype was detected many times. This sequence joins TRBV5-1 and TRBJ2-1; a weak D match, TRBD2 (5 bases). The germline V and J ends were trimmed by 5 bases and 7 bases, with 16 bases remaining between them. The CDR3 spans 14 residues. The germline V gene encodes CDR1 SGHRS and CDR2 YFSETQ. Here the CDR3 reads CASRLGFPTNEQFF. DNA for the CDR3: TGCGCCAGCAGACTAGGGTTCCCGACAAATGAGCAGTTCTTC. Full variable domain (outside the CDR3, taken from reference TRBV5-1 and TRBJ2-1): KAGVTQTPRYLIKTRGQQVTLSCSPISGHRSVSWYQQTPGQGLQFLFEYFSETQRNKGNFPGRFSGRQFSNSRSEMNVSTLELGDSALYLCASRLGFPTNEQFFGPGTRLTVL.

This clonotype occurred many times. The gene calls are TRBV28 and TRBJ1-4; D possibly corresponds to TRBD1 (5 bases). Germline V gives CDR1 MDHEN, CDR2 SYDVKM. Trimming took off 5 bases at V and 6 bases at J, with 16 bases between the two ends. The CDR3 is made up of 15 amino acids. In DNA form, the CDR3 reads TGTGCCAGCAGTAACCTTCAGGGAATTCATGAAAAACTGTTTTTT. Its protein product is CASSNLQGIHEKLFF.